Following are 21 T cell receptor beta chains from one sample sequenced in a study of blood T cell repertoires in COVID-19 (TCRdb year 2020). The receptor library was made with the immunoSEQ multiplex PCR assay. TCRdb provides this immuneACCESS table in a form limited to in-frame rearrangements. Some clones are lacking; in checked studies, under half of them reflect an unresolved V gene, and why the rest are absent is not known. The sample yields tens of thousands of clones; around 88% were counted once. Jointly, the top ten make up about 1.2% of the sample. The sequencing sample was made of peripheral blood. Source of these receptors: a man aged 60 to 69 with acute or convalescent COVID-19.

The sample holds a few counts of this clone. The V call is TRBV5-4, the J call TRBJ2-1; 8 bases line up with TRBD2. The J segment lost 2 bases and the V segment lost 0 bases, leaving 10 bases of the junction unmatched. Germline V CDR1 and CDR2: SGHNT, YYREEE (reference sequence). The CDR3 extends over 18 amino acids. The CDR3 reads CASSLAYGSGDPYNEQFF. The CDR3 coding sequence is TGTGCCAGCAGCTTGGCCTATGGTAGCGGGGATCCCTACAATGAGCAGTTCTTC.

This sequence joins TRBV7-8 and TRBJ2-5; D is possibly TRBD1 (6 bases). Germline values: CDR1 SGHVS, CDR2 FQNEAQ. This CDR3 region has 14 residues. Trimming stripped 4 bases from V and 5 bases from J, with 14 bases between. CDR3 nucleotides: TGTGCCAGCAGCTCACAGGGCATGGGTGAGACCCAGTACTTC. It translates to CASSSQGMGETQYF.

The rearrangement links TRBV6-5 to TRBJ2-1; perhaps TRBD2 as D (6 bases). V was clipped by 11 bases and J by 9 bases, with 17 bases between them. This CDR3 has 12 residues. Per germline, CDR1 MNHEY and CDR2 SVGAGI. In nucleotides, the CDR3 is TGTGCCGGGCGGGGAAGGGGCGGTGAGCAGTTCTTC. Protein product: CAGRGRGGEQFF.

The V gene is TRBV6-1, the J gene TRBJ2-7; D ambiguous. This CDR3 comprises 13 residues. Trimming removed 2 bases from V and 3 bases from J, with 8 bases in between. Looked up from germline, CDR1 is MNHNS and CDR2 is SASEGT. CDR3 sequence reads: CASSEYTGYEQYF. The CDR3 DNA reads TGTGCCAGCAGTGAATACACGGGCTACGAGCAGTACTTC.

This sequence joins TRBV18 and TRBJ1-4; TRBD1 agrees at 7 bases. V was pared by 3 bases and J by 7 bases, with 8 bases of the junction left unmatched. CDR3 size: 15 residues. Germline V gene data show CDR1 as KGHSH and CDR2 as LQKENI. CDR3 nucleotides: TGTGCCAGCTCACCCCCGGCAGGGGGGACTGAAAAACTGTTTTTT. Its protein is CASSPPAGGTEKLFF.

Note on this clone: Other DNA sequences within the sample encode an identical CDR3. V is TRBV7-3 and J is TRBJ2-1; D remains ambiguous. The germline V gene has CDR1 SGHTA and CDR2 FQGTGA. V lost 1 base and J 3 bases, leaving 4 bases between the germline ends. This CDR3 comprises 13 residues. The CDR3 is CASSLSSYNEQFF. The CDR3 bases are TGTGCCAGCAGCTTAAGCAGCTACAATGAGCAGTTCTTC.

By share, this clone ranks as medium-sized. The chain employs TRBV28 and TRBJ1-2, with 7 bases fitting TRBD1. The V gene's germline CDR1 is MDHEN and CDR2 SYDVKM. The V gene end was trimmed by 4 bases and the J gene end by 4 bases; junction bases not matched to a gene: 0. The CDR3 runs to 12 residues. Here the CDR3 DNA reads TGTGCCAGCAGTTACAGGGGCTATGGCTACACCTTC. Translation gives CASSYRGYGYTF.

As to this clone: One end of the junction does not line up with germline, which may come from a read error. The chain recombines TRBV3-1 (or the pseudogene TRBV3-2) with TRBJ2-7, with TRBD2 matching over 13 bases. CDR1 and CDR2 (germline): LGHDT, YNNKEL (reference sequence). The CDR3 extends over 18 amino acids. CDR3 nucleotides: TGTGCCAGCAGCCCCACGACTAGCGGGAGGCTCCTCTCCAACGAGCAGTACTTC. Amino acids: CASSPTTSGRLLSNEQYF.

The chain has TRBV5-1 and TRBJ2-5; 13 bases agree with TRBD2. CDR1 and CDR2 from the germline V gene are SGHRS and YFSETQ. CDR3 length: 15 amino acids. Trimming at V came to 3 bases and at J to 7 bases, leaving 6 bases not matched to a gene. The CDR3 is CASSSTSGGLMTQYF. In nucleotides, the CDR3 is TGCGCCAGCAGCTCGACTAGCGGGGGGCTTATGACCCAGTACTTC.

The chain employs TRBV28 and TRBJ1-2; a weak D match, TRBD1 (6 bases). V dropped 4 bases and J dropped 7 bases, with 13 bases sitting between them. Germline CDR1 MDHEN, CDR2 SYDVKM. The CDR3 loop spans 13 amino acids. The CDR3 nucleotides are TGTGCCAGCAGTTCCGGACGGGGGGCTGGCTACACCTTC. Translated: CASSSGRGAGYTF.

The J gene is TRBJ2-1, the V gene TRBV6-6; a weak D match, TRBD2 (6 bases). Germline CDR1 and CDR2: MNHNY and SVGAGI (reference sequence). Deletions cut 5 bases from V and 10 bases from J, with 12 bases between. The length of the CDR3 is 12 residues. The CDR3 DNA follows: TGTGCCAGCAGTCTCCTAGCGATCGAGCAGTTCTTC. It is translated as CASSLLAIEQFF.

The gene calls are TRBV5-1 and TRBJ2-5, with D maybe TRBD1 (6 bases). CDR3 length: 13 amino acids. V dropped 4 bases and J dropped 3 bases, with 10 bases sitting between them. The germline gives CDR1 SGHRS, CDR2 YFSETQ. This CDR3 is CASSEAGEETQYF. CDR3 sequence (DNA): TGCGCCAGCAGCGAGGCAGGGGAAGAGACCCAGTACTTC.

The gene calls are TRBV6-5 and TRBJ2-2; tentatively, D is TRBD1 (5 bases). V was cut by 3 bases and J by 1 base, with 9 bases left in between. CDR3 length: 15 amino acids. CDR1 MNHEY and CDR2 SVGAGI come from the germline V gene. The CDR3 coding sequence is TGTGCCAGCAGTTATGGGCAGGGGAACACCGGGGAGCTGTTTTTT. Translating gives CASSYGQGNTGELFF.

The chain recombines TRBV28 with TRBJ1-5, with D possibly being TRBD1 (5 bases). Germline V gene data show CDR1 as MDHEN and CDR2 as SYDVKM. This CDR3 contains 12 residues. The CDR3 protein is CGAGAADQPQHF. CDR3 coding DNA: TGTGGAGCTGGGGCGGCTGATCAGCCCCAGCATTTT.

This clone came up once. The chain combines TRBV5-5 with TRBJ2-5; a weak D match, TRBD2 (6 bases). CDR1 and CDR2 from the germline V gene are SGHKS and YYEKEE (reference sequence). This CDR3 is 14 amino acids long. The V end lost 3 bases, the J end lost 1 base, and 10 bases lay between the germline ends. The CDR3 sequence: CASSWGVTQETQYF. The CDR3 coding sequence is TGTGCCAGCAGCTGGGGGGTTACCCAAGAGACCCAGTACTTC.

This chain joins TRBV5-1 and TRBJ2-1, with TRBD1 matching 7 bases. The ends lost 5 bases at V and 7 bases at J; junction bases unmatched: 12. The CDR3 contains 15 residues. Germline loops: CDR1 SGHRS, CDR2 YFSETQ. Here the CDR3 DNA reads TGCGCCAGCAGTTACCACTTGACAGGGAGAAATGAGCAGTTCTTC. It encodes CASSYHLTGRNEQFF.

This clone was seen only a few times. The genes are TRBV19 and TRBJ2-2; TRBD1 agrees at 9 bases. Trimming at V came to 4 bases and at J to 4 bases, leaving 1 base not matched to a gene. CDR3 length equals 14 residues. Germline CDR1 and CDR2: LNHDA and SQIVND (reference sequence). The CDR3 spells CASSKDRGTGELFF. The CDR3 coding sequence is TGTGCCAGTAGTAAGGACAGGGGCACCGGGGAGCTGTTTTTT.

This CDR3 is CATSRVGQGLADTQYF. The CDR3 nucleotides read TGTGCCACCAGCAGAGTTGGGCAGGGGCTGGCAGATACGCAGTATTTT. The chain joins TRBV15 to TRBJ2-3; tentatively, D is TRBD1 (6 bases). Per the germline V gene, CDR1 is LNHNV and CDR2 is YYDKDF (reference sequence). Trimming removed 1 base from V and 4 bases from J, with 15 bases in between. This CDR3 is 16 amino acids long.

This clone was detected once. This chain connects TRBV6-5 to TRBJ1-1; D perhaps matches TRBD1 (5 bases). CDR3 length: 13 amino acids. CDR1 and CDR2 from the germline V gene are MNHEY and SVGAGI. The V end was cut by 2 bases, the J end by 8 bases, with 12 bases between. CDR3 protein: CASSYLDGGEAFF. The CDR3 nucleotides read TGTGCCAGCAGTTACCTGGACGGGGGGGAAGCTTTCTTT.

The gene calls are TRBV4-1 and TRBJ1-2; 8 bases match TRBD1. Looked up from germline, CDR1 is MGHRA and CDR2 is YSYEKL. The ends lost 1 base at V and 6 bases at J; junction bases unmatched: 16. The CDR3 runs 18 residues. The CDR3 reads CASSQVPPRGRFGDGYTF. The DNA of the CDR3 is TGCGCCAGCAGCCAAGTGCCCCCCAGGGGGCGATTTGGAGATGGCTACACCTTC.

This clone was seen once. The CDR3: CASSSRRVPNEKLFF. Written as DNA, the CDR3 is TGTGCCAGCAGCTCAAGACGGGTCCCTAATGAAAAACTGTTTTTT. This sequence joins TRBV7-9 and TRBJ1-4; no firm D call. The CDR3 loop spans 15 amino acids. V lost 4 bases, J lost 3 bases, and 12 bases lay in between. Germline values: CDR1 SEHNR, CDR2 FQNEAQ (reference sequence). The full variable domain, its missing parts supplied by reference TRBV7-9 and TRBJ1-4, is DTGVSQNPRHKITKRGQNVTFRCDPISEHNRLYWYRQTLGQGPEFLTYFQNEAQLEKSRLLSDRFSAERPKGSFSTLEIQRTEQGDSAMYLCASSSRRVPNEKLFFGSGTQLSVL.